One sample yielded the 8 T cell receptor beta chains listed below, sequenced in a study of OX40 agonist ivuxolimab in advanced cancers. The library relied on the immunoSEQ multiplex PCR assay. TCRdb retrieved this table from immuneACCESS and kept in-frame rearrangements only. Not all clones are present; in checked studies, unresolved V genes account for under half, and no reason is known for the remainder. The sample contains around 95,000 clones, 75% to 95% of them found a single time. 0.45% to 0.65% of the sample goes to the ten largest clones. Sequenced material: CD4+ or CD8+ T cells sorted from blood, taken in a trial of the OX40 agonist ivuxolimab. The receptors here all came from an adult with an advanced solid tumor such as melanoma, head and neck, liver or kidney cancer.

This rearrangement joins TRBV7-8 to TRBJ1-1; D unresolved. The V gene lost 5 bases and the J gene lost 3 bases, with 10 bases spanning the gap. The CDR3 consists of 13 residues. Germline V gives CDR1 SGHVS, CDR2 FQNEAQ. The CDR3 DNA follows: TGTGCCAGCAGCCGGGTGGGGTACACTGAAGCTTTCTTT. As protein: CASSRVGYTEAFF.

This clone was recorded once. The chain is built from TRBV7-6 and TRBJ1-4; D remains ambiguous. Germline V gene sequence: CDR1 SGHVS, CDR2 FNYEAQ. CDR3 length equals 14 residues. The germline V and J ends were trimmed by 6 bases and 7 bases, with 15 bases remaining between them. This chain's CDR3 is CASRKSNGGEKLFF. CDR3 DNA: TGTGCCAGCAGAAAAAGCAATGGCGGTGAAAAACTGTTTTTT.

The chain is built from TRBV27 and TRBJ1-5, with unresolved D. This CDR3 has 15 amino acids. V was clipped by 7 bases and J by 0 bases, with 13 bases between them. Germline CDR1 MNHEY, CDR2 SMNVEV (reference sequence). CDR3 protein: CASNTALHSNQPQHF. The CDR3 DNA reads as TGTGCCAGCAACACGGCGCTCCATAGCAATCAGCCCCAGCATTTT.

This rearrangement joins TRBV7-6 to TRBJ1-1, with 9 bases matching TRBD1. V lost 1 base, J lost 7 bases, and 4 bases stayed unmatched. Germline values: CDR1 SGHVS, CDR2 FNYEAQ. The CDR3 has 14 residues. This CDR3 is CASSLVQGQGEAFF. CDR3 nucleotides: TGTGCCAGCAGCTTAGTTCAGGGACAGGGTGAAGCTTTCTTT.

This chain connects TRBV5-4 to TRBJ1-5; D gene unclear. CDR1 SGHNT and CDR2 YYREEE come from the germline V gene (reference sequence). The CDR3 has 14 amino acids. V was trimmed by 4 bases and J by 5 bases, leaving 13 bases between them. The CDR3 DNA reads TGTGCCAGCAGCCAATCTGGGAGGGATCAGCCCCAGCATTTT. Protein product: CASSQSGRDQPQHF.

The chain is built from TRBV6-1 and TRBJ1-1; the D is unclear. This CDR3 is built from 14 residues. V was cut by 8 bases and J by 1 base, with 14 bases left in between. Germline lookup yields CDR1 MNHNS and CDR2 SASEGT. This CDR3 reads CASLEPGKNTEAFF. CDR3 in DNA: TGTGCCAGCCTTGAGCCCGGGAAGAACACTGAAGCTTTCTTT.

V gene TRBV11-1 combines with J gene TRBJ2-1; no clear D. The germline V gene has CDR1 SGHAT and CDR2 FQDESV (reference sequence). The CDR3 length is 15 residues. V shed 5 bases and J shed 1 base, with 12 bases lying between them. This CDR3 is CASSRKRSSYNEQFF. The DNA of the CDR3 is TGTGCCAGCAGCCGAAAACGCTCGTCCTACAATGAGCAGTTCTTC.

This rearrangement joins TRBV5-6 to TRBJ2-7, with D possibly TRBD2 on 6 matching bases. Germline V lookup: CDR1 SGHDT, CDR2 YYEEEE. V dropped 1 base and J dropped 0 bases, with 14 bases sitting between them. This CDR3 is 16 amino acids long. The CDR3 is CASSLIVRDPSYEQYF. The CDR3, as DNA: TGTGCCAGCAGCTTGATTGTGCGGGATCCCTCCTACGAGCAGTACTTC.